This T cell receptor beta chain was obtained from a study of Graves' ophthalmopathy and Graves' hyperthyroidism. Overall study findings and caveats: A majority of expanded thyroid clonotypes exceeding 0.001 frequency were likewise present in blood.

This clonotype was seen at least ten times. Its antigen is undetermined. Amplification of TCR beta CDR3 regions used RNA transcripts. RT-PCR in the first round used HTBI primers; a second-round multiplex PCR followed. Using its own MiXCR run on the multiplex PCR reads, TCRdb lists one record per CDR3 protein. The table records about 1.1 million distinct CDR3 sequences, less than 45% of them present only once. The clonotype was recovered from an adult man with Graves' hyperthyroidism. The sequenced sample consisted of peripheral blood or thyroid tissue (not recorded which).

The CDR3 reads CASSATMSEQYF. CDR3 nucleotides: TGTGCCAGCAGCGCCACTATGAGCGAGCAGTACTTC. The V and J genes are TRBV14 and TRBJ2-7; D unclear. Per germline, CDR1 SGHDN and CDR2 FVKESK. V lost 5 bases and J 6 bases, leaving 11 bases between the germline ends. The CDR3 covers 12 residues.